Presented here are 4 T cell receptor beta chains from one specimen sequenced in a study of blood T cells in healthy people across ages. Combining a sample-barcoded 5' primer with a J-beta primer mix, a second PCR ran for roughly 7 to 11 cycles. TCRdb ran MiXCR on the 5' RACE reads and lists one entry per CDR3 protein. The data show some 1.8 million distinct CDR3 sequences, roughly 43% seen once. The source material was blood. The receptors were sampled from a human donor in good health.

The rearrangement uses TRBV29-1 and TRBJ2-6; D is unresolved. CDR3 length: 12 residues. Per the germline V gene, CDR1 is SQVTM and CDR2 is ANQGSEA. Between the trimmed V and J ends, which lost 3 bases and 4 bases, there was a span of 4 bases. CDR3: CSVDAGANVLTF. For the CDR3, the DNA is TGCAGCGTTGATGCAGGGGCCAACGTCCTGACTTTC. Full variable domain (rest looked up from reference TRBV29-1 and TRBJ2-6): SAVISQKPSRDICQRGTSLTIQCQVDSQVTMMFWYRQQPGQSLTLIATANQGSEATYESGFVIDKFPISRPNLTFSTLTVSNMSPEDSSIYLCSVDAGANVLTFGAGSRLTVL.

The CDR3 reads CASSLAGQLLDEQYF. CDR3 DNA sequence: TGTGCCAGCAGCCTCGCGGGACAACTCCTAGACGAGCAGTACTTC. V and J are TRBV6-2 or TRBV6-3 and TRBJ2-4, with D perhaps being TRBD1 or TRBD2 (6 bases each). The J call may be wrong; the DNA end is better matched by TRBJ2-7. The CDR3 consists of 15 residues. The germline CDR1 and CDR2 sequences are MNHEY and SVGEGT.

The V gene is TRBV7-3, the J gene TRBJ2-1, with a weak D call TRBD2 (5 bases). Germline-derived CDR1 and CDR2 are SGHTA and FQGTGA. V was shortened by 6 bases and J by 7 bases, with 16 bases between the two germline ends. CDR3 length: 14 residues. CDR3 DNA sequence: TGTGCCAGCAGTCCTTACGGGGTTTGGAATGAGCAGTTCTTC. Translating gives CASSPYGVWNEQFF.

This clonotype showed up just a few times. V and J are TRBV5-1 and TRBJ2-3; a possible D gene is TRBD2 (5 bases). Looked up from germline, CDR1 is SGHRS and CDR2 is YFSETQ. This CDR3 has 14 residues. The ends were cut back, 4 bases at V and 2 bases at J, with 11 bases in the middle. In DNA, the CDR3 is TGCGCCAGCAGCCGCCTAGCTTACACAGATACGCAGTATTTT. It encodes CASSRLAYTDTQYF.